This T cell receptor (beta chain) was identified during a study of blood T cell repertoires in COVID-19. Here immunoSEQ multiplex PCR was the method, and the copy in TCRdb shows in-frame clones only, minus some. The repertoire holds roughly 73,000 clones, with about 84% as singletons. Trimming cost V 3 bases and J 0 bases; bases outside gene matches: 5. This CDR3 is built from 17 residues. Germline V gives CDR1 MDHEN, CDR2 SYDVKM. The clonotype was recovered from a woman aged 55-69 years with acute or convalescent COVID-19. The sample comprised peripheral blood. This chain links TRBV28 with TRBJ2-2; 9 positions match TRBD2. CDR3 sequence: CASSFLASGTNTGELFF. In nucleotides, the CDR3 is TGTGCCAGCAGTTTTCTCGCTAGCGGGACGAACACCGGGGAGCTGTTTTTT.